This T cell receptor (beta chain) is drawn from a study of blood T cells in healthy people across ages. Only a few counts were recorded for this clonotype. Its antigen remains unknown. Overall study results and limits: As naive T cell percentage varied, TCR beta diversity correlated strongly with it. Higher diversity and more naive CD4+ cells were features of long-lived donors, compared to aged donors.

The CDR3 extends over 12 amino acids. Germline CDR1 reads SGHTA; CDR2 reads FQGNSA. With 5 bases removed from V and 9 bases from J, the gap between germline ends came to 11 bases. A second PCR of about 6 to 12 cycles used a sample-barcoded 5' primer and a J-beta primer mix. The template-switch adaptor, which had 12 random nucleotides, put a tag on each cDNA molecule. One entry per CDR3 protein results from TCRdb running MiXCR on the 5' RACE reads. The sample contains hundreds of thousands of distinct CDR3 sequences, under 45% of which appear only once. The receptor comes from a man in his fifties or sixties in good health. J is TRBJ2-1 and V is TRBV7-2; D is unclear. Sequencing was done on a sample of blood. The DNA for the CDR3 is TGTGCCAGCAGCACCAGACTGGGTGAGCAGTTCTTC. This codes for CASSTRLGEQFF.